In its sample, the clone carrying this T cell receptor beta chain was seen a few times. The data stem from a study of cytomegalovirus exposure and HLA in healthy donors. Study-wide background: The roughly 120 validation repertoires were reported in a later analysis to have been generated on the same platform as the roughly 720 first-cohort repertoires.

The protocol was immunoSEQ multiplex PCR, while the TCRdb copy is restricted to in-frame clones and leaves out a portion. The top ten clones hold about 4% of a sample with about 120,000 clones, about nine tenths of them seen once. V dropped 6 bases and J dropped 9 bases, with 15 bases sitting between them. CDR3 length: 14 amino acids. The germline CDR1 and CDR2 sequences are LNHDA and SQIVND (reference sequence). The chain employs TRBV19 and TRBJ1-6; maybe TRBD1 (6 bases). The material sequenced was PBMCs. The receptor comes from a man aged 18-30 years in good health and CMV-seropositive. CDR3 amino acids: CASSETGEGSPLHF. DNA for the CDR3: TGTGCCAGTAGCGAGACAGGAGAGGGTTCACCCCTCCACTTT.